This T cell receptor (beta chain) was found in a study of CD8+ T cells in alopecia areata. Across the study: A regimen of oral tofacitinib, 5 to 10 mg twice daily, was given to treated patients. Study-level findings and limits: Against the mouse data, patients shared TCRs less clearly, possibly for HLA reasons.

This CDR3 comprises 13 residues. V gave up 5 bases and J gave up 1 base, with 9 bases separating them. From germline, CDR1 is SGHAT and CDR2 FQNNGV. Extracted RNA was reverse transcribed into cDNA, the sequencing template. Measured with immunoSEQ multiplex PCR; TCRdb has only the in-frame clones, and not every one. The repertoire holds under 150,000 clones, with 53% as singletons. A note on this clone: The target antigen is unknown.

Treatment given: oral pan-JAK inhibitor, 5-10 mg twice daily. The input for sequencing was CD4+ T cells sorted from blood, taken at week 4, from a patient treated with tofacitinib. The gene calls are TRBV11-2 and TRBJ2-7; no reliable D call. The TCR originated in a human donor with alopecia areata. For the CDR3, the DNA is TGTGCCAGCAGCCAACGTTATTCCTACGAGCAGTACTTC. It is translated as CASSQRYSYEQYF.